The rows below give T cell receptor beta chains drawn from one sample of a study of T cells after yellow fever vaccination. TCRdb called the 5' RACE reads again in MiXCR, with one record for every CDR3 protein. This sample yields about 350,000 distinct CDR3 sequences, of which around 8.1% are seen a single time; around 17% belongs to the top ten. Sequencing used PBMCs, obtained roughly seven weeks after the first yellow fever vaccination. The receptors were sampled from a man younger than 35 who received the YFV17D yellow fever vaccine. Both conserved end residues are part of each CDR3. The D gene is left open where the match is weak. Rows give clone size only sometimes, using once, few, many, or a class for an expanded clone.

J gene,D gene,clone size,V gene,CDR3 DNA,CDR3 protein
TRBJ1-2,.,.,TRBV11-2,TGTGCCAGCAGCTCCCCCCGCTACTATGGCTACACCTTC,CASSSPRYYGYTF
TRBJ2-5,TRBD2,.,TRBV25-1,TGTGCCAGCAGTGTAAAGCGGGGGACTCAAGAGACCCAGTACTTC,CASSVKRGTQETQYF
TRBJ1-5,.,.,TRBV18,TGTGCCAGCTCACCAAATGATAGCAATCAGCCCCAGCATTTT,CASSPNDSNQPQHF
TRBJ1-4,.,.,TRBV5-1,TGCGCCAGCTCCAGAGCGGGGAGTATGAATGAAAAACTGTTTTTT,CASSRAGSMNEKLFF
TRBJ2-6,.,.,TRBV7-2,TGTGCCAGCAGCCCGGCGCCCTTGTGCTCTGGGGCCAACGTCCTGACTTTC,CASSPAPLCSGANVLTF
TRBJ2-2,.,many,TRBV5-1,TGCGCCAGCAGCGCGACGGGGAACACCGGGGAGCTGTTTTTT,CASSATGNTGELFF
TRBJ1-5,TRBD1,.,TRBV15,TGTGCCACCAGCAGAGTGGACAGGAGTAATCAGCCCCAGCATTTT,CATSRVDRSNQPQHF
TRBJ2-5,.,few,TRBV4-1,TGCGCCAGCAGCCAAGGAGGGGACGGATGGGAGACCCAGTACTTC,CASSQGGDGWETQYF
TRBJ1-1,.,few,TRBV12-3/TRBV12-4,TGTGCCAGCAGTGTAGTCGAGAGCACTGAAGCTTTCTTT,CASSVVESTEAFF
TRBJ2-1,.,.,TRBV28,TGTGCCAGCAGTCGACTAGTCACCCACAATGAGCAGTTCTTC,CASSRLVTHNEQFF
TRBJ2-7,TRBD2,.,TRBV5-5,TGTGCCAGCAGCCCGACTAGCGGGGATTCGTACCAGCAGTACTTC,CASSPTSGDSYQQYF
TRBJ2-2,.,few,TRBV27,TGTGCCAGCAGTTCGCACAGGGGGGGATACACCGGGGAGCTGTTTTTT,CASSSHRGGYTGELFF
TRBJ2-1,.,.,TRBV20-1,TGCAGTGCTAGAGATATCAGCAATAGTGAGCAGTTCTTC,CSARDISNSEQFF
TRBJ2-5,TRBD2,.,TRBV20-1,TGCAGTGCTAGCGGAGCGGGGGGGAAAGAGACCCAGTACTTC,CSASGAGGKETQYF
TRBJ2-2,.,many,TRBV6-2/TRBV6-3,TGTGCCAGCAGAGGACGAAGTTGGGTCACCGGGGAGCTGTTTTTT,CASRGRSWVTGELFF